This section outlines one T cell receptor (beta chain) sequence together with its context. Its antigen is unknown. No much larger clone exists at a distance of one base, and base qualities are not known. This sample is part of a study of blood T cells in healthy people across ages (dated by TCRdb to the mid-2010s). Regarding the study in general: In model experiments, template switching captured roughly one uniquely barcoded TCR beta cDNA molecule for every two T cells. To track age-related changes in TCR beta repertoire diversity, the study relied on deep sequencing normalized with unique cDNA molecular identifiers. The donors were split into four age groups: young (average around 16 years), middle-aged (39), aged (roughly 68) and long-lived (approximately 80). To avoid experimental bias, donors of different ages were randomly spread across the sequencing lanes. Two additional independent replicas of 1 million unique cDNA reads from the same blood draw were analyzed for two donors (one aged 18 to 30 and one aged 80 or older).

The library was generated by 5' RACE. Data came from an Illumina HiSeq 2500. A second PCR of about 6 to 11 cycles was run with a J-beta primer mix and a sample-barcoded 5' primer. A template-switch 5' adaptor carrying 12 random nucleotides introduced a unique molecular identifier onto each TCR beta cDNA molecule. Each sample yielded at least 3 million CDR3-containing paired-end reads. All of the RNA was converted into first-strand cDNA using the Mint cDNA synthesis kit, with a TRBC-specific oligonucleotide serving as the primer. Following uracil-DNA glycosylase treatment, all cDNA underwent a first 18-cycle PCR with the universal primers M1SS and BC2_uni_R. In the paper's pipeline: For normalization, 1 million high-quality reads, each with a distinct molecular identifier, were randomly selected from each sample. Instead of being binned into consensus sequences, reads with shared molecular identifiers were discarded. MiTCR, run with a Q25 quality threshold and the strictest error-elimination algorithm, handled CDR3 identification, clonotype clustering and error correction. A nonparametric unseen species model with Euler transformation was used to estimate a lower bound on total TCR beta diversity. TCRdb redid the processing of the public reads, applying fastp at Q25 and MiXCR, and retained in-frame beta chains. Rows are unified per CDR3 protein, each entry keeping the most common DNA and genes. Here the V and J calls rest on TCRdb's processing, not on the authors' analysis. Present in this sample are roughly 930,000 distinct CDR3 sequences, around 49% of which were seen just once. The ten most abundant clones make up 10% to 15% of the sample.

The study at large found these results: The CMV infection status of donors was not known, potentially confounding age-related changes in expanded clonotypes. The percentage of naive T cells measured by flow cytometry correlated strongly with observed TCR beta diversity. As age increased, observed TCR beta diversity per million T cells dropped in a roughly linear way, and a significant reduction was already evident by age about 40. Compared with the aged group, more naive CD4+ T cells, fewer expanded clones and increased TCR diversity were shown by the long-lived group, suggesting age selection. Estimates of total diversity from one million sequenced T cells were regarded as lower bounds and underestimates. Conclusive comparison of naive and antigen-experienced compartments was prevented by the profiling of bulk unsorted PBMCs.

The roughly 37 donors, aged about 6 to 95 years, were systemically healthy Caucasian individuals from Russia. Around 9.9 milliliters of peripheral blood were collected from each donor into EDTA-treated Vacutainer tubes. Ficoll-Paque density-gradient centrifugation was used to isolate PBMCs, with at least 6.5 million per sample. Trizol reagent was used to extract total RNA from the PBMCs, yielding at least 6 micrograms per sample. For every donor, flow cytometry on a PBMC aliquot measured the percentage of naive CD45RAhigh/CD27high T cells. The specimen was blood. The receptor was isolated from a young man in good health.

The CDR3 has the sequence CASSQTTGSSYEQYF. The nucleotide sequence is given as TGCGCCAGCAGCCAGACGACAGGGAGCTCCTACGAGCAGTACTTC. Rearrangement joined TRBV4-3 to TRBJ2-7; 7 central bases correspond to TRBD1. CDR1 LGHNA and CDR2 YSLEER are derived from the germline V gene. V is trimmed back by 3 bases and J by 0 bases, and the junction contains 5 bases that no gene match accounts for. The CDR3 covers 15 residues, taking in both the cysteine and the phenylalanine. The entry retains the CDR3 DNA only, 45 bases that are in frame from base 1.